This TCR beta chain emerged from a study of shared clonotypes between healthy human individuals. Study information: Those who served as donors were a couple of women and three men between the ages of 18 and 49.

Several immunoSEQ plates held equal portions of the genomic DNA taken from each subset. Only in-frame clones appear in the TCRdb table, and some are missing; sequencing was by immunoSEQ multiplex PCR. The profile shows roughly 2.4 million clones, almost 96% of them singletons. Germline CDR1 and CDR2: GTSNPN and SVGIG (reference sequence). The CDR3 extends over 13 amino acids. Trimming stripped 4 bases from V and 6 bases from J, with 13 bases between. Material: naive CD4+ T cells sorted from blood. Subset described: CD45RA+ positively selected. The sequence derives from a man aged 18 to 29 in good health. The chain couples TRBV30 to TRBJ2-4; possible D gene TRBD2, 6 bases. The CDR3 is CAWTRDSGNIQYF. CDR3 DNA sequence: TGTGCCTGGACACGGGACTCCGGAAACATTCAGTACTTC.